The present T cell receptor (beta chain) was sequenced within a study of T cells after yellow fever vaccination. General study results and limits: The secondary T-cell response peaked on day 5, not day 15, but was weaker.

Germline CDR1 SGHTA, CDR2 FQGNSA. Trimming left V 5 bases short and J 8 bases short, with 9 bases between. This CDR3 has 12 residues. At least ten counts were recorded for this clonotype. Its antigen is unidentified. TCRdb processed the 5' RACE reads anew with MiXCR; each CDR3 protein has one entry. In the table there are approximately 160,000 distinct CDR3 sequences, roughly 9% of which are singletons. This chain connects TRBV7-2 to TRBJ2-2; D uncertain. The clonotype was recovered from a man younger than 35 who received the YFV17D yellow fever vaccine. The sample was CD8+ T cells sorted from PBMCs, taken 45 days after the yellow fever booster vaccination. DNA of the CDR3: TGTGCCAGCAGCGTTAAAAAGGGGGAGCTGTTTTTT. Residues: CASSVKKGELFF.